These 25 T cell receptor beta chains came from one sample sequenced in a study of blood T cell repertoires in COVID-19. TCRdb's table, derived via immunoSEQ multiplex PCR, lists solely in-frame clones and lacks some. The sample contains about 250,000 clones, roughly 80% of which appear only once. The specimen was PBMCs or T cells enriched from blood (not recorded which). Receptors were obtained from a man between 35 and 55 years old who had been exposed to COVID-19.

CDR3 in amino acids: CASSPTGISVYGYTF. CDR3 bases: TGTGCCAGCAGCCCTACCGGGATTAGTGTCTATGGCTACACCTTC. The chain carries TRBV7-3 and TRBJ1-2; D ambiguous. Trimming removed 5 bases from V and 4 bases from J, with 17 bases in between. Germline lookup yields CDR1 SGHTA and CDR2 FQGTGA. The CDR3 loop spans 15 amino acids. Based on the CDR3 plus reference TRBV7-3 and TRBJ1-2, the full variable domain is GAGVSQTPSNKVTEKGKYVELRCDPISGHTALYWYRQSLGQGPEFLIYFQGTGAADDSGLPNDRFFAVRPEGSVSTLKIQRTERGDSAVYLCASSPTGISVYGYTFGSGTRLTVV.

The chain employs TRBV24-1 and TRBJ2-1; 12 nucleotides agree with TRBD2. Trimming cost V 4 bases and J 6 bases; bases outside gene matches: 6. The CDR3 extends over 16 amino acids. CDR1 and CDR2 from the germline V gene are KGHDR and SFDVKD. CDR3 bases: TGTGCCACCAGTGAATCGACTAGCGGGAGCCCCAATGAGCAGTTCTTC. This encodes CATSESTSGSPNEQFF.

This CDR3 reads CATSRSRDTNEQFF. The DNA for the CDR3 is TGTGCCACCAGCCGCTCCAGGGACACCAATGAGCAGTTCTTC. The chain links TRBV24-1 to TRBJ2-1, with D possibly matching TRBD1 (6 bases). V was pared by 7 bases and J by 6 bases, with 15 bases between. Germline V gene data show CDR1 as KGHDR and CDR2 as SFDVKD. The CDR3 length is 14 residues.

The rearrangement uses TRBV24-1 and TRBJ2-7; a possible D gene is TRBD1 (6 bases). This CDR3 has 13 residues. The germline V gene has CDR1 KGHDR and CDR2 SFDVKD. V lost 5 bases to trimming and J lost 2 bases, with 9 bases between them. CDR3 in amino acids: CATSGGPAYEQYF. CDR3 coding DNA: TGTGCCACCAGTGGGGGGCCTGCCTACGAGCAGTACTTC.

In this sample, this clone turned up once. The CDR3 nucleotides are TGTGCCACAACCGTAGGGGGAAGCAATCAGCCCCAGCATTTT. It translates to CATTVGGSNQPQHF. The chain recombines TRBV19 with TRBJ1-5, with D perhaps matching TRBD1 (6 bases). V lost 10 bases and J 1 base, leaving 14 bases between the germline ends. This CDR3 region has 14 residues. Per germline, CDR1 LNHDA and CDR2 SQIVND (reference sequence).

V is TRBV27 and J is TRBJ2-3, with 12 bases identical to TRBD2. Germline values: CDR1 MNHEY, CDR2 SMNVEV (reference sequence). This CDR3 comprises 18 residues. J was trimmed by 2 bases and V by 8 bases; bases with no gene match: 14. Here the CDR3 reads CASSRSSGRVGHTDTQYF. DNA for the CDR3: TGTGCCAGCTCGAGGTCTAGCGGGAGGGTGGGACACACAGATACGCAGTATTTT.

The rearrangement uses TRBV6-1 and TRBJ2-4; D not certain. The CDR3 is 16 residues long. CDR1 and CDR2 from the germline V gene are MNHNS and SASEGT. V lost 1 base to trimming and J lost 3 bases, with 13 bases between them. CDR3 residues: CASSEVVGYDKNIQYF. As DNA, the CDR3 is TGTGCCAGCAGTGAAGTGGTGGGCTATGACAAAAACATTCAGTACTTC.

The chain uses TRBV19 and TRBJ1-5; D gene unclear. Per the germline V gene, CDR1 is LNHDA and CDR2 is SQIVND (reference sequence). Trimming stripped 7 bases from V and 9 bases from J, with 13 bases between. The CDR3 consists of 12 residues. The CDR3 region is CASTYPAGPQHF. CDR3 sequence (DNA): TGTGCCAGTACCTATCCCGCAGGGCCCCAGCATTTT. The full variable domain, in which reference TRBV19 and TRBJ1-5 provide the parts outside the CDR3, is DGGITQSPKYLFRKEGQNVTLSCEQNLNHDAMYWYRQDPGQGLRLIYYSQIVNDFQKGDIAEGYSVSREKKESFPLTVTSAQKNPTAFYLCASTYPAGPQHFGDGTRLSIL.

This clone showed up just once. This sequence joins TRBV6-5 and TRBJ1-1; a possible D gene is TRBD1 (6 bases). Germline CDR1 MNHEY, CDR2 SVGAGI. Trimming took off 5 bases at V and 7 bases at J, with 11 bases between the two ends. The CDR3 loop spans 12 amino acids. CDR3 sequence: CASSRGQLEAFF. Written as DNA, the CDR3 is TGTGCCAGCAGTAGAGGACAGCTTGAAGCTTTCTTT.

The rearrangement uses TRBV2 and TRBJ2-2; D uncertain. Trimming cost V 4 bases and J 7 bases, with 4 bases left between them. CDR3 length: 11 residues. The germline V gene encodes CDR1 SNHLY and CDR2 FYNNEI. The chain's CDR3 is CASSAFGELFF. CDR3 bases: TGTGCCAGCAGTGCGTTCGGGGAGCTGTTTTTT. Complete variable domain (other parts from reference TRBV2 and TRBJ2-2): EPEVTQTPSHQVTQMGQEVILRCVPISNHLYFYWYRQILGQKVEFLVSFYNNEISEKSEIFDDQFSVERPDGSNFTLKIRSTKLEDSAMYFCASSAFGELFFGEGSRLTVL.

The V call is TRBV9, the J call TRBJ1-3; D call uncertain. CDR1 and CDR2 from the germline V gene are SGDLS and YYNGEE. CDR3 length equals 12 residues. The ends were cut back, 1 base at V and 8 bases at J, with 7 bases in the middle. The CDR3 spells CASSVPPDTIYF. DNA for the CDR3: TGTGCCAGCAGCGTACCCCCGGACACCATATATTTT.

The chain employs TRBV5-8 and TRBJ2-3; D might be TRBD1 (7 bases). There are 14 residues in the CDR3. Trimming left V 3 bases short and J 6 bases short, with 14 bases between. CDR1 and CDR2 (germline): SGHTS, YDEGEE. This CDR3 is CASSSRGVVDTQYF. CDR3 nucleotide sequence: TGTGCCAGCAGCTCCAGGGGGGTGGTGGATACGCAGTATTTT.

This sequence joins TRBV4-2 and TRBJ1-2, with D unresolved. The CDR3 consists of 15 residues. The V end was cut by 3 bases, the J end by 5 bases, with 16 bases between. Germline V gene data show CDR1 as LGHNA and CDR2 as YNFKEQ. CDR3 protein: CASSQGVHGDYGYTF. The CDR3 DNA is TGTGCCAGCAGCCAGGGAGTACATGGAGATTATGGCTACACCTTC.

J is TRBJ1-1 and V is TRBV5-1; 7 positions agree with TRBD1. Germline V gives CDR1 SGHRS, CDR2 YFSETQ. J lost 5 bases, V lost 4 bases, and 5 bases had no gene match. The CDR3 loop spans 13 amino acids. CDR3 loop: CASSRDSRTEAFF. CDR3 nucleotide sequence: TGCGCCAGCAGCCGGGACAGTAGGACTGAAGCTTTCTTT.

The chain carries TRBV7-9 and TRBJ2-5, with D unclear. Germline-derived CDR1 and CDR2 are SEHNR and FQNEAQ (reference sequence). Trimming cost V 5 bases and J 5 bases, with 15 bases left between them. This CDR3 comprises 14 residues. The DNA for the CDR3 is TGTGCCAGCAGCCTAGTTGGCTGGCAGGAGACCCAGTACTTC. This translates into CASSLVGWQETQYF.

This CDR3 reads CASRRGQGAYEQYF. Here the CDR3 DNA reads TGTGCCAGCAGAAGGGGACAGGGGGCTTACGAGCAGTACTTC. The chain uses TRBV6-5 and TRBJ2-7, with 12 bases lining up with TRBD1. The V segment lost 6 bases and the J segment 4 bases; nucleotides outside the gene matches: 4. CDR3 size: 14 residues. Germline values: CDR1 MNHEY, CDR2 SVGAGI.

V gene TRBV28 combines with J gene TRBJ2-3, with a tentative D call TRBD1 (5 bases). Germline lookup yields CDR1 MDHEN and CDR2 SYDVKM. V lost 2 bases to trimming and J lost 10 bases, with 10 bases between them. The CDR3 extends over 12 amino acids. CDR3 sequence (DNA): TGTGCCAGCAGTTTAAGTCAGGGCGCGCAGTATTTT. The encoded protein is CASSLSQGAQYF.

The V and J genes are TRBV4-1 and TRBJ2-7, with D possibly TRBD2 on 6 matching bases. The CDR3 sequence is 14 residues long. Between the trimmed V and J ends, which lost 1 base and 5 bases, there was a span of 12 bases. Germline V gene sequence: CDR1 MGHRA, CDR2 YSYEKL. The CDR3 DNA reads as TGCGCCAGCAGCCAAGTCACTAGCCCTCACGAGCAGTACTTC. It codes for CASSQVTSPHEQYF.

The rearrangement links TRBV29-1 to TRBJ2-2; the match to TRBD2 covers 9 bases. CDR3 length equals 13 residues. J was trimmed by 3 bases and V by 6 bases; bases with no gene match: 2. Germline-derived CDR1 and CDR2 are SQVTM and ANQGSEA. The DNA for the CDR3 is TGCAGCGTCCGACTAGCGGACACCGGGGAGCTGTTTTTT. Its translation: CSVRLADTGELFF.

V usage is TRBV7-6 and J usage is TRBJ1-1, with TRBD1 matching 9 bases. The CDR3 runs to 15 residues. Germline V gives CDR1 SGHVS, CDR2 FNYEAQ. V lost 5 bases to trimming and J lost 11 bases; unmatched junction nucleotides: 15. The CDR3 DNA reads as TGTGCCAGCAGCCAGGGACAGGGAAGAGCCCTGAATGCTTTCTTT. Translating it yields CASSQGQGRALNAFF.

This clone was seen just once. V usage is TRBV7-9 and J usage is TRBJ1-5; TRBD1 might be the D (5 bases). Trimming took off 4 bases at V and 0 bases at J, with 10 bases between the two ends. Per the germline V gene, CDR1 is SEHNR and CDR2 is FQNEAQ (reference sequence). The CDR3 covers 15 residues. The CDR3 loop reads CASSWGETSNQPQHF. CDR3 sequence (DNA): TGTGCCAGCAGCTGGGGGGAAACTAGCAATCAGCCCCAGCATTTT.

The J gene is TRBJ1-2, the V gene TRBV24-1, with D perhaps matching TRBD1 (6 bases). The CDR3 runs to 14 residues. Trimming pared 5 bases from V and 8 bases from J, leaving 17 bases between. Germline V gene data show CDR1 as KGHDR and CDR2 as SFDVKD. CDR3 sequence: CATSAGGSQGGYTF. The CDR3 coding sequence is TGTGCCACCAGTGCTGGTGGAAGCCAGGGGGGCTACACCTTC.

V is TRBV7-9 and J is TRBJ1-1; weak D call: TRBD1 (5 bases). CDR1 and CDR2 (germline): SEHNR, FQNEAQ (reference sequence). CDR3 length: 12 amino acids. The V gene lost 5 bases and the J gene lost 3 bases, with 7 bases spanning the gap. Here the CDR3 DNA reads TGTGCCAGCAGCCAGGGATACACTGAAGCTTTCTTT. This encodes CASSQGYTEAFF.

The chain joins TRBV19 to TRBJ2-1, with a weak D call TRBD2 (6 bases). Germline CDR1 is LNHDA and CDR2 is SQIVND (reference sequence). The CDR3 is 14 residues long. V was shortened by 3 bases and J by 5 bases, with 11 bases between the two germline ends. The CDR3 reads CASSMGRRDNEQFF. The CDR3 coding sequence is TGTGCCAGTAGTATGGGGCGGAGGGACAATGAGCAGTTCTTC.

This clone was recorded only once. The V and J genes are TRBV5-4 and TRBJ1-2, with D unclear. Trimming removed 3 bases from V and 0 bases from J, with 9 bases in between. Germline V lookup: CDR1 SGHNT, CDR2 YYREEE (reference sequence). The CDR3 extends over 14 amino acids. The CDR3 here is CASSSGGANYGYTF. CDR3 DNA sequence: TGTGCCAGCAGCTCGGGAGGAGCTAACTATGGCTACACCTTC.